What follows is one T cell receptor (beta chain) and its context. Its antigen remains unidentified. Repertoires were generated with immunoSEQ multiplex PCR, while TCRdb's copy carries only in-frame clones and drops some. Here the sample spans 110,000 or so clones, about nine tenths being singletons. Donors were drawn from the approximately 120-subject validation cohort, separate from the roughly 670-subject first cohort. This sample stems from a study of cytomegalovirus exposure and HLA in healthy donors. Notes on the study in general: Cytomegalovirus status, reportedly, was diagnosed with high specificity and sensitivity by the classifier.

This CDR3 spans 17 amino acids. Germline CDR1 and CDR2: SGHAT and FQNNGV. The trim removed 5 bases at V and 3 bases at J, leaving 9 bases unmatched. V gene TRBV11-2 combines with J gene TRBJ2-1; TRBD2 aligns across 11 bases. The sequenced sample consisted of PBMCs. The sequence was obtained from a man between 18 and 35 years old in good health and CMV-seropositive. The CDR3 DNA is TGTGCCAGCAGCCCGAGGACTAGCGGGCTAGGCTACAATGAGCAGTTCTTC. It is translated as CASSPRTSGLGYNEQFF.